The 17 T cell receptor beta chains presented below share a single source sample, sequenced in a study of cytomegalovirus exposure and HLA in healthy donors. With 60 Vbeta and 13 Jbeta primers, the PCR was carried out. Here immunoSEQ multiplex PCR was the method, and the copy in TCRdb shows in-frame clones only, minus some. Of roughly 100,000 clones in the sample, over 75% were seen once. Sequences were obtained from PBMCs. The receptors stem from a female donor in good health and CMV-seropositive.

The chain recombines TRBV7-9 with TRBJ2-7; no firm D call. CDR3 size: 12 residues. The germline V gene has CDR1 SEHNR and CDR2 FQNEAQ (reference sequence). Trimming stripped 4 bases from V and 1 base from J, with 5 bases between. The CDR3 spells CASSSSSYEQYF. The DNA of the CDR3 is TGTGCCAGCAGCTCCTCTTCCTACGAGCAGTACTTC.

This clone occurred a few times. The chain links TRBV28 to TRBJ1-2; 8 bases fit TRBD1. Trimming cost V 7 bases and J 7 bases; bases outside gene matches: 11. The CDR3 covers 14 residues. Germline V gives CDR1 MDHEN, CDR2 SYDVKM. The CDR3 sequence: CASTRTGTRSGYTF. The CDR3 DNA follows: TGTGCCAGCACCCGGACAGGGACGCGATCTGGCTACACCTTC.

The V gene is TRBV7-9, the J gene TRBJ2-3, with 10 bases matching TRBD2. Germline lookup yields CDR1 SEHNR and CDR2 FQNEAQ (reference sequence). Trimming took 5 bases from V and 4 from J; bases not matched to a gene: 9. The length of the CDR3 is 16 residues. Written as DNA, the CDR3 is TGTGCCAGCAGCACCCCCCTAGCGGGAGAAGCAGATACGCAGTATTTT. The encoded protein is CASSTPLAGEADTQYF.

The chain uses TRBV27 and TRBJ2-2, with TRBD1 matching 8 bases. V shed 6 bases and J 1 base; nucleotides not matched to a gene: 10. The germline CDR1 and CDR2 sequences are MNHEY and SMNVEV (reference sequence). This CDR3 region has 17 residues. CDR3 sequence: CASSPSSGTGNTGELFF. The CDR3 DNA reads TGTGCCAGCAGCCCTTCCTCCGGGACAGGGAACACCGGGGAGCTGTTTTTT.

The chain joins TRBV27 to TRBJ1-4; tentative D call: TRBD1 (5 bases). The CDR3 has 15 residues. V was clipped by 6 bases and J by 0 bases, with 11 bases between them. Germline values: CDR1 MNHEY, CDR2 SMNVEV (reference sequence). The CDR3 region is CASSPSTATNEKLFF. Here the CDR3 DNA reads TGTGCCAGCAGCCCTTCGACAGCAACTAATGAAAAACTGTTTTTT.

The rearrangement joins TRBV6-5 to TRBJ1-4, with D perhaps TRBD1 (6 bases). The V gene lost 6 bases and the J gene lost 6 bases, with 17 bases spanning the gap. Germline CDR1 is MNHEY and CDR2 is SVGAGI. The CDR3 is 15 residues long. CDR3 bases: TGTGCCAGCAGCCAAACAGGGATTGATTATGAAAAACTGTTTTTT. Translation: CASSQTGIDYEKLFF.

The CDR3 nucleotides read TGTGCCAGCAGTCCGTCTCAGCGGGGCACATCAGATACGCAGTATTTT. Protein product: CASSPSQRGTSDTQYF. The chain has TRBV7-9 and TRBJ2-3; 7 nucleotides align to TRBD2. The CDR3 length is 16 residues. Trimming at V came to 6 bases and at J to 4 bases, leaving 13 bases not matched to a gene. Germline CDR1 is SEHNR and CDR2 is FQNEAQ (reference sequence).

This sequence joins TRBV6-6 and TRBJ1-1; 8 nucleotides line up with TRBD1. The germline V gene encodes CDR1 MNHNY and CDR2 SVGAGI (reference sequence). The V segment lost 2 bases and the J segment 1 base; nucleotides outside the gene matches: 3. The CDR3 is 15 residues long. The chain's CDR3 is CASSYTGGGNTEAFF. The CDR3 coding sequence is TGTGCCAGCAGTTACACAGGGGGTGGGAACACTGAAGCTTTCTTT.

The CDR3 DNA is TGTGCCAGCAGTTTAGGACAGGGAAGCTCCTACGAGCAGTACTTC. Translation: CASSLGQGSSYEQYF. J is TRBJ2-7 and V is TRBV6-5; the match to TRBD1 covers 8 bases. Per germline, CDR1 MNHEY and CDR2 SVGAGI. Unmatched junction bases numbered 5, after V lost 4 bases and J lost 0 bases. This CDR3 spans 15 amino acids.

The chain recombines TRBV2 with TRBJ2-7; 8 nucleotides line up with TRBD1. CDR3 length equals 14 residues. V lost 1 base and J lost 7; bases outside the gene matches: 6. Germline loops: CDR1 SNHLY, CDR2 FYNNEI. The CDR3 here is CASSEEGQGLEQYF. DNA for the CDR3: TGTGCCAGCAGTGAAGAAGGACAGGGCCTAGAGCAGTACTTC.

V gene TRBV7-2 combines with J gene TRBJ2-5; 7 nucleotides agree with TRBD2. The CDR3 consists of 15 residues. Trimming at V came to 0 bases and at J to 3 bases, leaving 4 bases not matched to a gene. Germline V gene sequence: CDR1 SGHTA, CDR2 FQGNSA. CDR3 sequence (DNA): TGTGCCAGCAGCTTAGCGGCAGGGACTAAAGAGACCCAGTACTTC. It translates to CASSLAAGTKETQYF.

This clone was detected only once. The chain joins TRBV6-6 to TRBJ2-2; TRBD2 aligns across 7 bases. The CDR3 is made up of 13 amino acids. Unmatched junction bases numbered 9, after V lost 6 bases and J lost 11 bases. CDR1 and CDR2 (germline): MNHNY, SVGAGI (reference sequence). The CDR3 here is CASSPGEGAELFF. The DNA for the CDR3 is TGTGCCAGCAGCCCCGGGGAGGGTGCAGAGCTGTTTTTT.

This clone was found once. The chain couples TRBV19 to TRBJ2-7; 7 nucleotides line up with TRBD1. The CDR3 spans 18 residues. Germline CDR1 reads LNHDA; CDR2 reads SQIVND (reference sequence). The ends lost 5 bases at V and 2 bases at J; junction bases unmatched: 18. CDR3 DNA: TGTGCCAGTAGTTCCCGGGACAGATACTCCCTTTTGACCTACGAGCAGTACTTC. Its translation is CASSSRDRYSLLTYEQYF.

The rearrangement links TRBV12-5 to TRBJ2-3; the D is unclear. Germline CDR1 is LGHNT and CDR2 is FRNRAP. The CDR3 totals 15 residues. The germline V and J ends were trimmed by 0 bases and 2 bases, with 9 bases remaining between them. The DNA of the CDR3 is TGTGCTAGTGGTTTGGTATGGCAGAACACAGATACGCAGTATTTT. Amino acids: CASGLVWQNTDTQYF.

The V call is TRBV13, the J call TRBJ2-3; D is perhaps TRBD2 (5 bases). CDR3 length: 14 residues. The V end was cut by 6 bases, the J end by 0 bases, with 10 bases between. Per the germline V gene, CDR1 is PRHDT and CDR2 is FYEKMQ (reference sequence). CDR3 region: CASSQGLSTDTQYF. DNA for the CDR3: TGTGCCAGCAGTCAAGGACTTAGCACAGATACGCAGTATTTT.

The chain is built from TRBV18 and TRBJ1-6, with 11 bases aligning to TRBD1. The junction had 8 bases not matched to a gene; V was cut back by 5 bases and J by 5 bases. The CDR3 extends over 17 amino acids. Germline assignment: CDR1 KGHSH and CDR2 LQKENI. CDR3 in amino acids: CASSNPGTGGNNSPLHF. In nucleotides, the CDR3 is TGTGCCAGCTCAAACCCCGGGACAGGGGGAAATAATTCACCCCTCCACTTT. Full variable domain (remainder filled in from reference TRBV18 and TRBJ1-6): NAGVMQNPRHLVRRRGQEARLRCSPMKGHSHVYWYRQLPEEGLKFMVYLQKENIIDESGMPKERFSAEFPKEGPSILRIQQVVRGDSAAYFCASSNPGTGGNNSPLHFGNGTRLTVT.

V gene TRBV19 combines with J gene TRBJ2-7; 12 bases fit TRBD2. This CDR3 is 16 amino acids long. With V trimmed by 5 bases and J by 7 bases, 12 bases remained unmatched. CDR1 and CDR2 (germline): LNHDA, SQIVND (reference sequence). The CDR3 nucleotides read TGTGCCAGTAGTCCCACTAGCGGGAGGTCCGGGGGAGAGCAGTACTTC. This sequence encodes CASSPTSGRSGGEQYF.